One sample yielded the 6 T cell receptor beta chains listed below, sequenced in a study of regulatory T cells in long-lasting Graves disease (dated by TCRdb to about 2021). The time point label of this sample denotes: newly diagnosed GD, antithyroid drugs for less than 3 months. For both TCR sequencing and RNA sequencing, RNA was extracted from PBMCs in TRIzol. Libraries came from multiplex PCR. Sequenced on an Illumina HiSeq 4000. iRepertoire HTBI primers and Arm-PCR amplification of CDR3 regions were used to construct TCR beta libraries. TCRdb trimmed public reads at Q25 via fastp, called clones via MiXCR and kept in-frame beta chains. Here each entry gathers all rows of one CDR3 protein and keeps the most common genes and DNA. The sample table records approximately 300,000 distinct CDR3 sequences; under 20% of these occur just once. The ten biggest clones cover about two fifths of the sample. The material sequenced was peripheral blood mononuclear cells (PBMCs), taken at new diagnosis, from a patient treated with antithyroid drugs. The receptors originated from a female donor with Graves disease.

The rearrangement joins TRBV7-3 to TRBJ2-5, with 9 bases that match TRBD2. V lost 1 base and J lost 1; bases outside the gene matches: 10. Per germline, CDR1 SGHTA and CDR2 FQGTGA. The CDR3 length is 18 residues. Written as DNA, the CDR3 is TGTGCCAGCAGCTTAAAGTTTGGGCTAGCGGGGATCCAAGAGACCCAGTACTTC. Its translation: CASSLKFGLAGIQETQYF.

This clonotype was counted ten times or more. J is TRBJ2-3 and V is TRBV28; the match to TRBD2 covers 11 bases. The V and J ends lost 8 bases and 1 base, in that order; junction bases with no gene match: 14. CDR1 MDHEN and CDR2 SYDVKM come from the germline V gene. This CDR3 has 18 amino acids. The CDR3 reads CASCLQLAGESGTDTQYF. In DNA form, the CDR3 reads TGTGCCAGCTGTCTTCAACTAGCGGGAGAATCCGGCACAGATACGCAGTATTTT.

CDR3 DNA: TGTGCCAGCAGTTTATCCTGGACTAGCGGGATACTCCAGGGTGAGCAGTTCTTC. Its protein is CASSLSWTSGILQGEQFF. V usage is TRBV27 and J usage is TRBJ2-1; 12 bases map to TRBD2. The CDR3 consists of 18 residues. The germline V gene has CDR1 MNHEY and CDR2 SMNVEV (reference sequence). The V segment lost 0 bases and the J segment 9 bases; nucleotides outside the gene matches: 12.

This clonotype appeared many times. The J gene is TRBJ2-5, the V gene TRBV3-1; 10 nucleotides agree with TRBD2. The CDR3 loop spans 15 amino acids. V was clipped by 8 bases and J by 5 bases; unmatched bases: 11. Germline-derived CDR1 and CDR2 are LGHDT and YNNKEL (reference sequence). CDR3 region: CASGLAGVPRETQYF. For the CDR3, the DNA is TGTGCCAGCGGCCTAGCGGGAGTTCCCCGGGAGACCCAGTACTTC.

This clonotype was seen repeatedly, ten times or more. This chain joins TRBV7-8 and TRBJ2-7; D perhaps matches TRBD2 (6 bases). V dropped 1 base and J dropped 1 base, with 11 bases sitting between them. The germline V gene has CDR1 SGHVS and CDR2 FQNEAQ. The CDR3 totals 15 residues. The CDR3 nucleotides read TGTGCCAGCAGCTTAGGAGCGGGTCCTTCCTACGAGCAGTACTTC. It codes for CASSLGAGPSYEQYF.

This clonotype has a count of ten or more. J is TRBJ1-3 and V is TRBV6-1; D not resolved. This CDR3 comprises 15 residues. The ends were cut back, 3 bases at V and 3 bases at J, with 12 bases in the middle. CDR1 MNHNS and CDR2 SASEGT come from the germline V gene. CDR3 DNA sequence: TGTGCCAGCAGTGAGGCGGGAGACGGTGGAAACACCATATATTTT. Its protein product is CASSEAGDGGNTIYF.